The clone carrying this T cell receptor beta chain has a handful of counts. This sample was included in a study of blood T cell repertoires in COVID-19. Whole-study context: Collection of acute and convalescent COVID-19 samples took place in the United States, Italy and Spain. T cells, B-cell-depleted T cells, or PBMCs provided the cDNA or gDNA that served as material.

In the authors' methods: Reference gene primer amplification in the assay estimated nucleated cell counts. The method was immunoSEQ multiplex PCR; TCRdb's version includes in-frame clones alone and lacks a portion of them. V, J and clone size derive from that table, while D and trimming were established from the DNA sequence. The sample carries roughly 100,000 clones, 84% recorded once. Trimming took 3 bases from V and 2 from J, leaving 16 bases between them. Germline V gene data show CDR1 as WSHSY and CDR2 as SAAADI. CDR3 length equals 16 residues. This receptor was identified in a woman aged 60-75 years with acute or convalescent COVID-19. Sequencing used peripheral blood. The V gene is TRBV10-2, the J gene TRBJ2-5; maybe TRBD2 (6 bases). The CDR3 loop reads CASSDRGRGNQETQYF. For the CDR3, the DNA is TGCGCCAGCAGTGATCGGGGGAGAGGGAATCAAGAGACCCAGTACTTC.